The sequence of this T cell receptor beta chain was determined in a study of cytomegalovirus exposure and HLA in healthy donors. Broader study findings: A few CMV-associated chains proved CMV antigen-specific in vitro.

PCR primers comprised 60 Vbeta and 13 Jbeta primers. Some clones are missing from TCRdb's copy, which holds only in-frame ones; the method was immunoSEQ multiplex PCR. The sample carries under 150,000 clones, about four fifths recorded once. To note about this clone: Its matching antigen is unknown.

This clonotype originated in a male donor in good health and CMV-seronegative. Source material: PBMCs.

For the CDR3, the DNA is TGTGCCATCAGCCCCGGGACAGGGGGTTACGAGCAGTACTTC. Its protein product is CAISPGTGGYEQYF. V and J are TRBV10-3 and TRBJ2-7; 11 bases match TRBD1. The junction had 5 bases not matched to a gene; V was cut back by 6 bases and J by 4 bases. CDR1 is ENHRY, CDR2 SYGVKD, per germline. The CDR3 extends over 14 amino acids.